The 13 T cell receptor beta chains given below trace back to one sample, sequenced in a study of blood T cells in healthy people across ages. Sample-barcoded 5' priming and a J-beta primer mix drove a second PCR of roughly 6 to 12 cycles. TCRdb re-called the 5' RACE reads through MiXCR, storing one row per CDR3 protein. This sample has around 650,000 distinct CDR3 sequences, with approximately 40% found just once. Input material: blood. Source of these receptors: a man of 80 years or more in good health.

About this clonotype: Given a much more abundant clone one base away, this may be a read error. In DNA, the CDR3 is TGTGCCAGCAGCCTTGGTAGGGGCCTCGCGCACGAGCAGTACTTC. Its protein is CASSLGRGLAHEQYF. This chain uses TRBV2 with TRBJ2-7; tentative D call: TRBD1 (5 bases). V was shortened by 6 bases and J by 5 bases, with 20 bases between the two germline ends. The V gene's germline CDR1 is SNHLY and CDR2 FYNNEI. CDR3 length: 15 amino acids.

This clonotype was seen only a few times. This chain links TRBV4-1 with TRBJ1-6, with D possibly matching TRBD1 (5 bases). The V gene's germline CDR1 is MGHRA and CDR2 YSYEKL. V was trimmed by 1 base and J by 3 bases, leaving 10 bases between them. The CDR3 length is 16 residues. The CDR3 loop is CASSQGGGDYNSPLHF. The CDR3, as DNA: TGCGCCAGCAGCCAAGGGGGCGGTGACTATAATTCACCCCTCCACTTT.

The chain recombines TRBV9 with TRBJ2-3; 12 positions agree with TRBD2. The CDR3 is 15 residues long. CDR1 is SGDLS, CDR2 YYNGEE, per germline. V shed 0 bases, J shed 6 bases, and the junction held 2 bases outside the gene matches. CDR3 sequence reads: CASSVDLAGGDTQYF. CDR3 sequence (DNA): TGTGCCAGCAGCGTAGATCTAGCGGGGGGGGATACGCAGTATTTT.

This clonotype was observed once. This chain links TRBV18 with TRBJ1-2; D is unresolved. The CDR3 has 15 residues. V gave up 2 bases and J gave up 5 bases, with 15 bases separating them. The germline gives CDR1 KGHSH, CDR2 LQKENI. The CDR3 bases are TGTGCCAGCTCACCAGGGGAGGACGGCCTTTATGGCTACACCTTC. This codes for CASSPGEDGLYGYTF.

This chain uses TRBV3-1 with TRBJ2-5; D is possibly TRBD1 (6 bases). The DNA end favors TRBJ2-7, so the J call may be wrong. In germline, CDR1 is LGHDT, CDR2 YNNKEL (reference sequence). CDR3 length equals 15 residues. The CDR3 region has the DNA TGTGCCAGCAGCCAAGGGTTCTCCCAGGGGTACGAGCAGTACTTC. Protein product: CASSQGFSQGYEQYF.

The rearrangement joins TRBV6-2 or TRBV6-3 to TRBJ1-2, with D unresolved. V lost 5 bases and J 4 bases, leaving 11 bases between the germline ends. Germline values: CDR1 MNHEY, CDR2 SVGEGT. The CDR3 runs to 13 residues. This chain's CDR3 is CASSDDGPYGYTF. The CDR3 nucleotides are TGTGCCAGCAGTGACGACGGCCCCTATGGCTACACCTTC.

The chain combines TRBV29-1 with TRBJ1-1; 11 bases align to TRBD1. Germline V gives CDR1 SQVTM, CDR2 ANQGSEA. CDR3 length: 15 amino acids. V shed 7 bases and J 5 bases; nucleotides not matched to a gene: 12. This chain's CDR3 is CSAGDRGFLPTEAFF. The CDR3 DNA reads as TGCAGCGCCGGGGACAGGGGGTTTCTTCCTACTGAAGCTTTCTTT.

There are a few counts of this clonotype. The chain uses TRBV7-2 and TRBJ1-5; TRBD1 matches at 8 bases. This CDR3 has 16 residues. Germline CDR1 reads SGHTA; CDR2 reads FQGNSA. Losses at the gene ends were 4 bases for V and 4 bases for J; bases not matched to a gene: 9. Here the CDR3 reads CASSSQGGVRNQPQHF. The DNA of the CDR3 is TGTGCCAGCAGCTCACAGGGGGGAGTTAGGAATCAGCCCCAGCATTTT.

This clonotype was seen repeatedly, ten times or more. The chain combines TRBV4-2 with TRBJ2-7, with 7 bases aligning to TRBD2. The CDR3 has 16 amino acids. With V trimmed by 1 base and J by 1 base, 7 bases remained unmatched. Germline CDR1 and CDR2: LGHNA and YNFKEQ. The DNA of the CDR3 is TGTGCCAGCAGCCAAGGGGCGGGAGAAAGGTCCTACGAGCAGTACTTC. Translation: CASSQGAGERSYEQYF.

This clonotype was counted many times. The chain recombines TRBV7-2 with TRBJ2-3; D ambiguous. Trimming took off 2 bases at V and 5 bases at J, with 5 bases between the two ends. This CDR3 is built from 12 residues. Germline CDR1 is SGHTA and CDR2 is FQGNSA. The CDR3 region has the DNA TGTGCCAGCAGCTTAACGGTAGATACGCAGTATTTT. It is translated as CASSLTVDTQYF.

A remark on this clonotype: A much more abundant neighbour one base away suggests this may be a read error. The rearrangement joins TRBV7-2 to TRBJ2-1; 9 nucleotides line up with TRBD1. Germline loops: CDR1 SGHTA, CDR2 FQGNSA. CDR3 length equals 15 residues. V dropped 5 bases and J dropped 10; count of bases not matched to a gene: 12. CDR3 nucleotide sequence: TGTGCCAGCAGCCCAACAGGGGGCAAAGCCTACGAGCAGTTCTTC. Translated, it gives CASSPTGGKAYEQFF.

This chain links TRBV12-3 or TRBV12-4 with TRBJ2-3; D perhaps matches TRBD2 (7 bases). The CDR3 extends over 18 amino acids. Trimming cost V 0 bases and J 2 bases, with 18 bases left between them. The CDR3 sequence: CASSLAFFAGAITDTQYF. In DNA, the CDR3 is TGTGCCAGCAGTTTAGCGTTCTTTGCGGGGGCCATCACAGATACGCAGTATTTT.

In its sample, this clonotype was seen a few times. This rearrangement joins TRBV18 to TRBJ2-3; D may be TRBD2 (6 bases). V lost 3 bases to trimming and J lost 2 bases, with 15 bases between them. The length of the CDR3 is 16 residues. Germline lookup yields CDR1 KGHSH and CDR2 LQKENI. The CDR3 DNA reads TGTGCCAGCTCACCTCGTGGGGGGACTTTCACAGATACGCAGTATTTT. This gives the protein CASSPRGGTFTDTQYF.